In this sample, the clone carrying this T cell receptor beta chain turned up many times. Antigen unknown. Amplification of TCR beta CDR3 regions used RNA transcripts. An opening RT-PCR round employed HTBI primers and preceded a second-round multiplex PCR. From the multiplex PCR reads, TCRdb called clonotypes with MiXCR, one entry per CDR3 protein. The sample holds about 400,000 distinct CDR3 sequences, around 21% seen once. This entry is derived from a study of Graves' ophthalmopathy and Graves' hyperthyroidism. Study outcomes and limitations: Blood samples also showed most expanded thyroid clonotypes exceeding 0.001 frequency.

With 0 bases removed from V and 6 bases from J, the gap between germline ends came to 12 bases. Looked up from germline, CDR1 is SEHNR and CDR2 is FQNEAQ (reference sequence). The length of the CDR3 is 14 residues. Sequenced input: peripheral blood. The receptor was isolated from a woman between 18 and 29 years old with stable Graves' hyperthyroidism. V and J are TRBV7-9 and TRBJ2-7; the D call may be TRBD1 or TRBD2 (5 bases each). CDR3 protein: CASSLALGVFEQYF. CDR3 in DNA: TGTGCCAGCAGCTTAGCGCTGGGGGTCTTCGAGCAGTACTTC.